The clone carrying this TCR beta chain was recorded a few times. Its specificity is unknown. A much larger clone differs from this one at a single base, so this may be a read error. Cells sorted as Tregs were CD4+, CD25+ and CD127-/low. General study findings and limits: The TCR gene usage of tumor memory CD4+ T cells clustered together with blood and lymph node memory CD4+ cells and with lymph node naive CD4+ cells.

In TCRdb, the 5' RACE reads were re-called with MiXCR into one record per CDR3 protein. Among approximately 11,000 distinct CDR3 sequences listed, over 25% were seen once. The CDR3 covers 14 residues. The ends were cut back, 5 bases at V and 0 bases at J, with 8 bases in the middle. Germline lookup yields CDR1 MDHEN and CDR2 SYDVKM. V and J are TRBV28 and TRBJ2-4; D remains ambiguous. The receptor's source is a female donor with breast cancer. The source material was Tregs sorted from a lymph node. The DNA of the CDR3 is TGTGCCAGCAGTGTTGGGTTAGCCAAAAACATTCAGTACTTC. Amino acid sequence: CASSVGLAKNIQYF.